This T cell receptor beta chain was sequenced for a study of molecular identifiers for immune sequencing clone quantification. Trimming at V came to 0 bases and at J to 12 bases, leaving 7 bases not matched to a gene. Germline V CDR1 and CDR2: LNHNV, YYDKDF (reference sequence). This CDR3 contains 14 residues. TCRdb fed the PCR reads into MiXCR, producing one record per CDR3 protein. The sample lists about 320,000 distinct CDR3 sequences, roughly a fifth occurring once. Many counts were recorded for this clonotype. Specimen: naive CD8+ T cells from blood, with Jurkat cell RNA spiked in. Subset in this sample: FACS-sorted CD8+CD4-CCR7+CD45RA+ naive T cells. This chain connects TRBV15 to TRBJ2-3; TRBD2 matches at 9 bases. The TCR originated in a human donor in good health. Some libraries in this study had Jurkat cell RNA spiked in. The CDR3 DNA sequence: TGTGCCACCAGCAGAGAGCGGGCTAGCGGGGTTCAGTATTTT. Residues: CATSRERASGVQYF.